This TCR beta chain was captured by sequencing in a study of shared clonotypes between healthy human individuals. Study overall: There were three CD4 naive, three CD4 memory, two CD8 naive and one CD8 memory plates per donor.

Original handling: ImmunoSEQ junction-only sequences lacked quality scores, so their filtering differed. Sequencing was performed with immunoSEQ multiplex PCR; in TCRdb, only in-frame clones are kept and a portion is missing. The V and J calls and clone size are taken from that table; D and trimming were inferred from the DNA. Of some 2,400,000 clones listed, 95% are singletons. CD45RA+ naive and CD45RA-negative memory subsets were separated from CD4+ cells. Study-wide results and limits: Of the naive CD4 clonotypes, around 4.7% were shared across several donors.

Regarding this clone: Its antigen is not known.

The germline V gene encodes CDR1 MNHEY and CDR2 SVGAGI. Trimming removed 5 bases at V and 4 bases at J, with 12 bases between. The CDR3 is 13 amino acids. The source of this sequence is a man between 18 and 35 years old in good health. The chain carries TRBV6-5 and TRBJ2-7, with D unclear. The source material was naive CD4+ T cells sorted from blood. The subset is: CD45RA+ positively selected. The CDR3 sequence is CASSPDTAYEQYF. The CDR3 DNA follows: TGTGCCAGCAGTCCCGACACCGCGTACGAGCAGTACTTC.